This T cell receptor beta chain derives from a study of radiation and T cells in renal cell carcinoma. Study outcomes and limitations: Top tumor clonotypes rose in blood 2 weeks post-radiation, then contracted.

Note on this clone: Its antigen is currently unknown.

Assay: immunoSEQ multiplex PCR; the TCRdb copy retains only in-frame clones and omits some. The sample comprises over 120,000 clones, about 88% of which are singletons, and less than 20% rests with the top ten. Germline CDR1 and CDR2: LNHDA and SQIVND (reference sequence). This CDR3 is 18 amino acids long. Trimming took off 10 bases at V and 0 bases at J, with 25 bases between the two ends. Time point reported: blood 4 weeks post-SBRT, at nephrectomy. Treatment here: 15 Gy SBRT to primary tumor, nephrectomy 4 weeks later. Nephrectomy followed 15 Gy stereotactic body radiation by 4 weeks. The clonotype comes from a woman in her forties or fifties with renal cell carcinoma. The V gene is TRBV19, the J gene TRBJ1-3; D may be TRBD1 (6 bases). This material consisted of blood, taken from a patient whose treatment included radiotherapy and nephrectomy. CDR3 nucleotides: TGTGCCACAAGTAACAGTGGTGCAGGGGCTCTCTCTGGAAACACCATATATTTT. Translated: CATSNSGAGALSGNTIYF.